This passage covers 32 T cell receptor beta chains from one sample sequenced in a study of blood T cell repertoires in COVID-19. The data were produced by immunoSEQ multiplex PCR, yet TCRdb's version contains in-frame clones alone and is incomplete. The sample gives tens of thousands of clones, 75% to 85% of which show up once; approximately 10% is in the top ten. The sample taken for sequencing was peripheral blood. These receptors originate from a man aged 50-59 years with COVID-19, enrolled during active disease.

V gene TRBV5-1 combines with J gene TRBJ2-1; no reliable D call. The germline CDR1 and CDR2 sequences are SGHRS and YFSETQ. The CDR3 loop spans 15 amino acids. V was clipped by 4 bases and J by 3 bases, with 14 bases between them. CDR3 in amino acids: CASSPKALDYNEQFF. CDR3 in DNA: TGCGCCAGCAGCCCGAAAGCGCTAGACTACAATGAGCAGTTCTTC. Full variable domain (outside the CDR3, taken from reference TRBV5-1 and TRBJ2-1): KAGVTQTPRYLIKTRGQQVTLSCSPISGHRSVSWYQQTPGQGLQFLFEYFSETQRNKGNFPGRFSGRQFSNSRSEMNVSTLELGDSALYLCASSPKALDYNEQFFGPGTRLTVL.

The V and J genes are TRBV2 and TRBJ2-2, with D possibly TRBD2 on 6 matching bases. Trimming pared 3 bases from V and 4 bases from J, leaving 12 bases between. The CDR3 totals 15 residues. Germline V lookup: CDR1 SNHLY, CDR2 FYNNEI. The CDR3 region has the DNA TGTGCCAGCAGTGATTGGGGGAGGCTCACCGGGGAGCTGTTTTTT. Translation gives CASSDWGRLTGELFF.

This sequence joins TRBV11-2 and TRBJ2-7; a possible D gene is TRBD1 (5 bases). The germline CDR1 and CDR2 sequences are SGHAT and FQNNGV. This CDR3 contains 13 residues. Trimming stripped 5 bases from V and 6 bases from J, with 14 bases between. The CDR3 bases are TGTGCCAGCAGCCTAGGGGCCCAAGTCGAGCAGTACTTC. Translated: CASSLGAQVEQYF.

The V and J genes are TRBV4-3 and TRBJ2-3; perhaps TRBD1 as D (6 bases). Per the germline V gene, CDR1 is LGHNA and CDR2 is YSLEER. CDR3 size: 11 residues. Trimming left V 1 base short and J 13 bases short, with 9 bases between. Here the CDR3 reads CASSQVDSKYF. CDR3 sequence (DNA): TGCGCCAGCAGCCAAGTGGACAGTAAGTATTTT.

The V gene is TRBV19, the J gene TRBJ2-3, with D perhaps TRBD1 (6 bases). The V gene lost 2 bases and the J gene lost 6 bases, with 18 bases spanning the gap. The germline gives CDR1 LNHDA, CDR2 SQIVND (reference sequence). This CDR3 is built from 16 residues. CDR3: CASSIQAGVGSDTQYF. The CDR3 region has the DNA TGTGCCAGTAGTATACAGGCAGGGGTGGGTTCGGATACGCAGTATTTT.

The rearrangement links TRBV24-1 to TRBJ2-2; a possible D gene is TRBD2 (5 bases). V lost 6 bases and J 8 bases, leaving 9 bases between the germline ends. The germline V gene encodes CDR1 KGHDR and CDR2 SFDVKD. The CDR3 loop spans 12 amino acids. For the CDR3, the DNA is TGTGCCACCAGTTCCGGGGTAGGGGAGCTGTTTTTT. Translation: CATSSGVGELFF.

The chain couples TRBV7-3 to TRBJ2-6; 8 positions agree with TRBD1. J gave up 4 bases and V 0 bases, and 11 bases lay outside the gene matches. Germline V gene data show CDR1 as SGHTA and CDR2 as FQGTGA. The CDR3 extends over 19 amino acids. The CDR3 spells CASSLTRDQGATGANVLTF. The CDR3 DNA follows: TGTGCCAGCAGCTTAACCCGTGACCAGGGGGCAACAGGGGCCAACGTCCTGACTTTC.

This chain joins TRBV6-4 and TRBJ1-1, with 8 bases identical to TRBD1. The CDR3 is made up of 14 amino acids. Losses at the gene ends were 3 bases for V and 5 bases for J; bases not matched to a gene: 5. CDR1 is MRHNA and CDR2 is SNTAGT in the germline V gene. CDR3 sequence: CASSDTNRGTEAFF. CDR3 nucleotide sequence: TGTGCCAGCAGTGATACAAACAGGGGGACTGAAGCTTTCTTT.

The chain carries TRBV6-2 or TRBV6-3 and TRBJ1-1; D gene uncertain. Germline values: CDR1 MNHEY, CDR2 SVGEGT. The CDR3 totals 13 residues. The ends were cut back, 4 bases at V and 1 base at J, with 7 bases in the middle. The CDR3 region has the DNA TGTGCCAGCAGTTCGCGGGAGAACACTGAAGCTTTCTTT. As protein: CASSSRENTEAFF.

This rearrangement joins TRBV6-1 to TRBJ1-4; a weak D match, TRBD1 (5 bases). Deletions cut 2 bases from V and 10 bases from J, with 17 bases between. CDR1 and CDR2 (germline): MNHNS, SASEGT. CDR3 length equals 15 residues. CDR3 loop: CASSELGQGGGKLFF. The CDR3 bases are TGTGCCAGCAGTGAACTTGGGCAGGGCGGCGGAAAACTGTTTTTT.

CDR3 in amino acids: CASSYGSTRRNSPLHF. The CDR3 bases are TGTGCCAGCAGTTACGGCTCCACGAGGAGGAATTCACCCCTCCACTTT. This chain joins TRBV6-5 and TRBJ1-6, with unresolved D. The CDR3 is 16 amino acids. Trimming shortened V by 2 bases and J by 7 bases, and 15 bases separated the two germline ends. The germline CDR1 and CDR2 sequences are MNHEY and SVGAGI.

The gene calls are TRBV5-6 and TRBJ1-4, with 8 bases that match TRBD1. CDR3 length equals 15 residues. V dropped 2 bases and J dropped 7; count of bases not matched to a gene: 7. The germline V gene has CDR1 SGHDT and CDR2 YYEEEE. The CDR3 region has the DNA TGTGCCAGCAGCTTCGACAGGGGAGGTAGTGAAAAACTGTTTTTT. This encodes CASSFDRGGSEKLFF.

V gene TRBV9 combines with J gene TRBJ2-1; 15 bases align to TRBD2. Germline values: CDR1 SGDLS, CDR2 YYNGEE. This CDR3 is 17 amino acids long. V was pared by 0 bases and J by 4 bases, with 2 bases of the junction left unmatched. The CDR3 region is CASSVEGLAGGYNEQFF. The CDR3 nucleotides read TGTGCCAGCAGCGTAGAGGGACTAGCGGGAGGATACAATGAGCAGTTCTTC.

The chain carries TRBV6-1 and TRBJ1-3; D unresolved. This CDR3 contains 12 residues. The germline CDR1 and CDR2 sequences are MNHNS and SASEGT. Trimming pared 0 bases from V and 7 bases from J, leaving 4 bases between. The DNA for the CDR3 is TGTGCCAGCAGTGAAGCGCGGAACACCATATATTTT. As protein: CASSEARNTIYF.

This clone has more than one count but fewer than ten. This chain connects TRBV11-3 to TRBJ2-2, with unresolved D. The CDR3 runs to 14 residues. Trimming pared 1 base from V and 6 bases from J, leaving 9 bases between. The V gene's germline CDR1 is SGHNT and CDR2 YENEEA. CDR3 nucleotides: TGTGCCAGCAGCTTAGGGTTAGAGCCCGGGGAGCTGTTTTTT. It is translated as CASSLGLEPGELFF.

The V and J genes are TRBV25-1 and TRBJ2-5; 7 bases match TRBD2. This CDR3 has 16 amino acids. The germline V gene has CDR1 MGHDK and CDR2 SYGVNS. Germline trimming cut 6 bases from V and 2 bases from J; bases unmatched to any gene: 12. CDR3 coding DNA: TGTGCCAGCAGCGCAGGGTCTAGCGGATCTCAAGAGACCCAGTACTTC. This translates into CASSAGSSGSQETQYF. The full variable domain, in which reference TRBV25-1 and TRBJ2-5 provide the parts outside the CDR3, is EADIYQTPRYLVIGTGKKITLECSQTMGHDKMYWYQQDPGMELHLIHYSYGVNSTEKGDLSSESTVSRIRTEHFPLTLESARPSHTSQYLCASSAGSSGSQETQYFGPGTRLLVL.

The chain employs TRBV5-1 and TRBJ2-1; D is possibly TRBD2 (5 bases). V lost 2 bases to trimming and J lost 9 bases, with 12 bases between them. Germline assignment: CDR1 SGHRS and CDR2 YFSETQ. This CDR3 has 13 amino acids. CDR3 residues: CASSLLPEGEQFF. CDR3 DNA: TGCGCCAGCAGCTTACTCCCAGAGGGTGAGCAGTTCTTC.

The chain's CDR3 is CASSITGGSGYTF. The DNA of the CDR3 is TGTGCCAGCAGTATAACAGGGGGCTCTGGCTACACCTTC. The chain links TRBV28 to TRBJ1-2, with 9 positions matching TRBD1. CDR3 length: 13 residues. V was clipped by 5 bases and J by 7 bases; unmatched bases: 5. CDR1 and CDR2 (germline): MDHEN, SYDVKM.

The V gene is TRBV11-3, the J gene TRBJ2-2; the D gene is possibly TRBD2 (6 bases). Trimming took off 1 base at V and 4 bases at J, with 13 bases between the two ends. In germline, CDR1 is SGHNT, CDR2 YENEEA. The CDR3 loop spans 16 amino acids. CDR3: CASSLGRGTGTGELFF. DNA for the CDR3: TGTGCCAGCAGCTTAGGTCGCGGGACCGGCACCGGGGAGCTGTTTTTT.

As DNA, the CDR3 is TGTGCCAGCAGCTTAGGTGGTCGTAGGGGCACGAACTATGGCTACACCTTC. Residues: CASSLGGRRGTNYGYTF. The V and J genes are TRBV7-2 and TRBJ1-2; tentative D call: TRBD1 (5 bases). The CDR3 sequence is 17 residues long. With 1 base removed from V and 2 bases from J, the gap between germline ends came to 17 bases. Germline values: CDR1 SGHTA, CDR2 FQGNSA. Full variable domain (outside the CDR3, taken from reference TRBV7-2 and TRBJ1-2): GAGVSQSPSNKVTEKGKDVELRCDPISGHTALYWYRQSLGQGLEFLIYFQGNSAPDKSGLPSDRFSAERTGGSVSTLTIQRTQQEDSAVYLCASSLGGRRGTNYGYTFGSGTRLTVV.

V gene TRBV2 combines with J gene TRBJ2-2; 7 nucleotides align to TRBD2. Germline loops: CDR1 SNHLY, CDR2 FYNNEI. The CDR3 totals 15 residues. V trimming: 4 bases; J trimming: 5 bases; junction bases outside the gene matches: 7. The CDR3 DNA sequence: TGTGCCAGCAGTGGAGCCGGGACTACAACCGGGGAGCTGTTTTTT. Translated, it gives CASSGAGTTTGELFF.

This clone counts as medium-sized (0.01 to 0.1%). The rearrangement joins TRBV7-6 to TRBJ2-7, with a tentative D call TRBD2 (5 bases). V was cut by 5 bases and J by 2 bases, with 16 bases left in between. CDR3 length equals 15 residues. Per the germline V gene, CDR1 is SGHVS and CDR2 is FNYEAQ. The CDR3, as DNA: TGTGCCAGCAGCCCGAACAGCGGCACAACCTACGAGCAGTACTTC. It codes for CASSPNSGTTYEQYF.

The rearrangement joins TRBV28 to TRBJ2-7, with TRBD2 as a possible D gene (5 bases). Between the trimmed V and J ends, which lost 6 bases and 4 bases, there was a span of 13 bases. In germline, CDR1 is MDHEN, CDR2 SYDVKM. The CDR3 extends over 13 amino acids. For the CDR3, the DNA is TGTGCCAGCAGCACTCTCCGGAGGTACGAGCAGTACTTC. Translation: CASSTLRRYEQYF.

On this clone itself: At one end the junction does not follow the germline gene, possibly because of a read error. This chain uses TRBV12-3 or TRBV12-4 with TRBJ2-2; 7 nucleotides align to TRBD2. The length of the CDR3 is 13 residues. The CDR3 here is CAGSFGGSGELFF. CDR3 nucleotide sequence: TGTGCCGGCAGTTTCGGCGGGAGTGGGGAGCTGTTTTTT.

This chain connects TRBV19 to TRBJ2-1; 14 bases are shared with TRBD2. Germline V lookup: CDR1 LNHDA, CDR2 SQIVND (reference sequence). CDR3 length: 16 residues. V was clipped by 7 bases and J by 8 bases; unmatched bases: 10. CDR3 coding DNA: TGTGCCAGTAAGCCTGCGGGACTAGCGGGAGTACATGAGCAGTTCTTC. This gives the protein CASKPAGLAGVHEQFF. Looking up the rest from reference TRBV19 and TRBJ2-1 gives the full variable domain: DGGITQSPKYLFRKEGQNVTLSCEQNLNHDAMYWYRQDPGQGLRLIYYSQIVNDFQKGDIAEGYSVSREKKESFPLTVTSAQKNPTAFYLCASKPAGLAGVHEQFFGPGTRLTVL.

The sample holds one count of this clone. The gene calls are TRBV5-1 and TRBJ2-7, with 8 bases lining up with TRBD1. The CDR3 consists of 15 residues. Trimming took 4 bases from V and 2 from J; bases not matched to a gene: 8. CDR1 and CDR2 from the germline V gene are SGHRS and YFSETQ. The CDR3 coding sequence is TGCGCCAGCAGCGGAGACAGGGGAATCCCCTACGAGCAGTACTTC. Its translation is CASSGDRGIPYEQYF.

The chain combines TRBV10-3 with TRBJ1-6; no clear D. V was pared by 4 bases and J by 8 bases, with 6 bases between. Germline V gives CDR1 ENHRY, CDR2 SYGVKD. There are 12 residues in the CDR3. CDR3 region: CAISGLDSPLHF. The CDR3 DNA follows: TGTGCCATCAGTGGACTTGATTCACCCCTCCACTTT.

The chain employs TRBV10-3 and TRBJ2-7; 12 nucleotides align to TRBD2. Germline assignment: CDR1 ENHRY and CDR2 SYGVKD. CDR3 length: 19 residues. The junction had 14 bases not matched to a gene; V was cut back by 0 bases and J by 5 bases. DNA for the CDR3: TGTGCCATCAGTGAGTCGACTCGGGCTAGCGGGAGGGTTGTCGACGAGCAGTACTTC. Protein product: CAISESTRASGRVVDEQYF.

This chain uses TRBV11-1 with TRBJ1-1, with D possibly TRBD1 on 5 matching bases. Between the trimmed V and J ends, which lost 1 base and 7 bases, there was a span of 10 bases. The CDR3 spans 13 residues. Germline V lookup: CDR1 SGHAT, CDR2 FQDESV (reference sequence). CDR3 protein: CASSLERGSEAFF. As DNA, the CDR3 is TGTGCCAGCAGCTTAGAAAGGGGCAGTGAAGCTTTCTTT.

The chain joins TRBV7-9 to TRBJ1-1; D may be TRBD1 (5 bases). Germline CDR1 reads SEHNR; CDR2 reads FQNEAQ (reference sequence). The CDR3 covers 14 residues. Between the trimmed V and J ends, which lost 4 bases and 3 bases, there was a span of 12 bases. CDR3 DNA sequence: TGTGCCAGCAGCTCTAGGGGTGGGGACACTGAAGCTTTCTTT. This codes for CASSSRGGDTEAFF.

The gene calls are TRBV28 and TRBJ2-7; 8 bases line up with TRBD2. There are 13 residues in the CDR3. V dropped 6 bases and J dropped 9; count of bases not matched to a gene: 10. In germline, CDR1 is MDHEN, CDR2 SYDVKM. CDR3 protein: CASSKPLTSVQYF. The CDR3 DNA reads TGTGCCAGCAGCAAGCCTTTGACTAGCGTGCAGTACTTC.

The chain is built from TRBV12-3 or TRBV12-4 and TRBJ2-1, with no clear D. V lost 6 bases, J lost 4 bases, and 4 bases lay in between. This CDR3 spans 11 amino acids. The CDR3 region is CASRLYNEQFF. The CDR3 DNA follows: TGTGCCAGCAGACTATACAATGAGCAGTTCTTC.